These 21 T cell receptor beta chains came from one sample sequenced in a study of blood T cell repertoires in COVID-19. The data were produced by immunoSEQ multiplex PCR, yet TCRdb's version contains in-frame clones alone and is incomplete. This table holds some 290,000 clones, approximately 81% found once. The sequenced sample consisted of peripheral blood. These receptors all stem from an older woman with active or convalescent COVID-19.

This clone appeared once. V and J are TRBV3-1 (or the pseudogene TRBV3-2) and TRBJ1-4; the D is unclear. CDR1 is LGHDT and CDR2 is YNNKEL in the germline V gene (reference sequence). V was shortened by 1 base and J by 7 bases, with 13 bases between the two germline ends. CDR3 length: 15 residues. CDR3 sequence: CASSQVSRGSEKLFF. The CDR3 DNA is TGTGCCAGCAGCCAAGTAAGTCGGGGAAGTGAAAAACTGTTTTTT.

The genes are TRBV12-3 or TRBV12-4 and TRBJ1-2; D remains unclear. Trimming took 5 bases from V and 1 from J, leaving 8 bases between them. The CDR3 is made up of 13 amino acids. The DNA of the CDR3 is TGTGCCAGCAGTAACACAGATAACTATGGCTACACCTTC. Its protein product is CASSNTDNYGYTF.

The rearrangement joins TRBV2 to TRBJ1-3, with 10 bases identical to TRBD1. The CDR3 is 14 amino acids. The ends lost 5 bases at V and 9 bases at J; junction bases unmatched: 7. Germline V gene lookup returns CDR1 SNHLY and CDR2 FYNNEI. The CDR3 bases are TGTGCCAGCAGTCTCCGGGACAGGGGAGGCACCATATATTTT. This sequence encodes CASSLRDRGGTIYF.

V is TRBV6-5 and J is TRBJ2-2, with D unresolved. V gave up 11 bases and J gave up 0 bases, with 7 bases separating them. Germline CDR1 is MNHEY and CDR2 is SVGAGI. The CDR3 runs to 12 residues. The CDR3 sequence is CASRANTGELFF. The CDR3 coding sequence is TGTGCCTCCCGGGCGAACACCGGGGAGCTGTTTTTT.

The V gene is TRBV18, the J gene TRBJ2-3, with TRBD2 matching over 7 bases. Losses at the gene ends were 8 bases for V and 4 bases for J; bases not matched to a gene: 12. The CDR3 covers 15 residues. Germline V lookup: CDR1 KGHSH, CDR2 LQKENI. CDR3 sequence: CASSRDYGSADTQYF. The CDR3 region has the DNA TGTGCCAGCAGCCGGGACTACGGATCGGCAGATACGCAGTATTTT.

CDR3 loop: CASTPGQNTEAFF. In DNA form, the CDR3 reads TGCGCCAGCACTCCCGGACAGAACACTGAAGCTTTCTTT. V gene TRBV10-1 combines with J gene TRBJ1-1; weak D call: TRBD1 (5 bases). The CDR3 loop spans 13 amino acids. V lost 7 bases and J 1 base, leaving 10 bases between the germline ends. Germline V gene sequence: CDR1 WNHNN, CDR2 SYGVQD (reference sequence).

The CDR3 is CASSNPGGGLHEQYF. CDR3 DNA sequence: TGCGCCAGCAGCAACCCCGGGGGGGGTCTCCACGAGCAGTACTTC. This sequence joins TRBV5-1 and TRBJ2-7; 8 bases are shared with TRBD2. In germline, CDR1 is SGHRS, CDR2 YFSETQ. The V and J ends lost 4 bases and 5 bases, in that order; junction bases with no gene match: 11. The CDR3 has 15 amino acids.

V and J are TRBV3-1 (or the pseudogene TRBV3-2) and TRBJ1-4; no clear D gene. The V end lost 6 bases, the J end lost 0 bases, and 11 bases lay between the germline ends. Germline assignment: CDR1 LGHDT and CDR2 YNNKEL (reference sequence). The CDR3 extends over 15 amino acids. CDR3 DNA sequence: TGTGCCAGCAGGCGCGGGGTGACAACTAATGAAAAACTGTTTTTT. Residues: CASRRGVTTNEKLFF.

As for this clone: Other DNA sequences in the sample encode the same CDR3. V gene TRBV5-1 combines with J gene TRBJ1-2, with D possibly being TRBD1 (5 bases). The CDR3 is 14 residues long. Per the germline V gene, CDR1 is SGHRS and CDR2 is YFSETQ. Trimming left V 3 bases short and J 2 bases short, with 11 bases between. The CDR3 DNA follows: TGCGCCAGCAGCTCCACCCCAGGGAACTATGGCTACACCTTC. Amino acid sequence: CASSSTPGNYGYTF.

The V call is TRBV9, the J call TRBJ2-3, with D unclear. The CDR3 has 15 amino acids. Germline loops: CDR1 SGDLS, CDR2 YYNGEE. The V and J ends lost 6 bases and 0 bases respectively, with 14 bases between them. Here the CDR3 reads CASNRKLSSTDTQYF. The CDR3 nucleotides read TGTGCCAGCAATCGTAAGCTCTCTAGCACAGATACGCAGTATTTT.

The chain combines TRBV7-8 with TRBJ1-4, with 11 positions matching TRBD1. The trim removed 5 bases at V and 5 bases at J, leaving 13 bases unmatched. The length of the CDR3 is 18 residues. CDR1 and CDR2 (germline): SGHVS, FQNEAQ. CDR3 protein: CASSRRDRGSSYNEKLFF. The CDR3 DNA reads TGTGCCAGCAGCCGCCGGGACAGGGGGTCTTCTTACAATGAAAAACTGTTTTTT.

The chain employs TRBV28 and TRBJ1-3, with D unresolved. The CDR3 totals 15 residues. Germline-derived CDR1 and CDR2 are MDHEN and SYDVKM. The V and J ends lost 2 bases and 11 bases respectively, with 19 bases between them. The CDR3 DNA reads as TGTGCCAGCAGTTTAGATGGCAGGTGGCAAGGCCCCATATATTTT. Protein sequence: CASSLDGRWQGPIYF.

The chain has TRBV12-3 or TRBV12-4 and TRBJ1-2, with TRBD1 as a possible D gene (5 bases). This CDR3 region has 11 residues. Trimming cost V 6 bases and J 7 bases, with 9 bases left between them. For the CDR3, the DNA is TGTGCCAGCAGCCTGGGGGGTGGCTACACCTTC. Translated, it gives CASSLGGGYTF.

The chain employs TRBV5-6 and TRBJ1-1; 7 nucleotides match TRBD1. From germline, CDR1 is SGHDT and CDR2 YYEEEE. Trimming cost V 4 bases and J 3 bases; bases outside gene matches: 9. The CDR3 runs to 15 residues. The CDR3 DNA is TGTGCCAGCAGCGGACGACAGGGAGGCTACACTGAAGCTTTCTTT. Its translation: CASSGRQGGYTEAFF.

This rearrangement joins TRBV7-8 to TRBJ2-1, with D unresolved. The germline CDR1 and CDR2 sequences are SGHVS and FQNEAQ. This CDR3 spans 17 amino acids. Trimming left V 0 bases short and J 0 bases short, with 12 bases between. The CDR3 coding sequence is TGTGCCAGCAGCTTAGCGGGTCTAGGTCTCTCCTACAATGAGCAGTTCTTC. Its translation: CASSLAGLGLSYNEQFF.

The V gene is TRBV5-1, the J gene TRBJ2-1; 13 positions match TRBD2. Germline V CDR1 and CDR2: SGHRS, YFSETQ. This CDR3 has 16 residues. The junction had 4 bases not matched to a gene; V was cut back by 0 bases and J by 7 bases. The CDR3 protein is CASSLGGLAGINEQFF. CDR3 DNA sequence: TGCGCCAGCAGCTTGGGGGGACTAGCGGGGATTAATGAGCAGTTCTTC.

This clone was picked up a small number of times. CDR3 in amino acids: CASSLGPVSYGYTF. CDR3 bases: TGTGCCAGCAGCTTAGGGCCAGTCAGCTATGGCTACACCTTC. This chain uses TRBV11-2 with TRBJ1-2; D remains ambiguous. The CDR3 loop spans 14 amino acids. Between the trimmed V and J ends, which lost 1 base and 4 bases, there was a span of 10 bases. Per germline, CDR1 SGHAT and CDR2 FQNNGV.

The gene calls are TRBV27 and TRBJ1-5, with 8 bases identical to TRBD1. The germline V gene encodes CDR1 MNHEY and CDR2 SMNVEV (reference sequence). V lost 5 bases to trimming and J lost 2 bases; unmatched junction nucleotides: 2. This CDR3 has 14 residues. CDR3 sequence (DNA): TGTGCCAGCAGTACGGGACAGGGCAATCAGCCCCAGCATTTT. Its protein product is CASSTGQGNQPQHF.

The rearrangement links TRBV24-1 to TRBJ2-3; no reliable D call. Deletions cut 4 bases from V and 2 bases from J, with 6 bases between. The V gene's germline CDR1 is KGHDR and CDR2 SFDVKD. The CDR3 loop spans 13 amino acids. The CDR3 nucleotides read TGTGCCACCAGTGACACTTCCACAGATACGCAGTATTTT. This sequence encodes CATSDTSTDTQYF.

The V and J genes are TRBV21-1 and TRBJ1-2. TRBV21-1 is marked as a pseudogene. The CDR3 length is 15 residues. CDR3 in amino acids: CASSKVSRAPIGYTF. CDR3 DNA: TGTGCCAGCAGCAAGGTGTCGCGGGCACCGATTGGCTACACCTTC.

The chain joins TRBV7-8 to TRBJ2-7; 8 nucleotides agree with TRBD1. After removal of 5 bases from V and 2 bases from J, the junction contained 2 bases not matched to a gene. The CDR3 is made up of 13 amino acids. CDR1 is SGHVS and CDR2 is FQNEAQ in the germline V gene. The CDR3 DNA is TGTGCCAGCAGCCAGGACAGGGCCTACGAGCAGTACTTC. It translates to CASSQDRAYEQYF.